Listed below are T cell receptor beta chains from one sample, sequenced in a study of CD8+ T cells in alopecia areata. Some clones are missing from TCRdb's copy, which holds only in-frame ones; the method was immunoSEQ multiplex PCR. The sample lists over 150,000 clones, 59% occurring once. This specimen was CD4+ T cells sorted from blood, taken at week 0. The source of these receptors is a human donor with alopecia areata. Both conserved end residues are part of each CDR3. The D gene is left open where the match is weak. Not all rows give a size; the values are once, few, many and, for expanded clones, a class.

v_call	j_call	clone_size	d_call	cdr3_nt	cdr3_aa
TRBV18	TRBJ1-1	few	TRBD1	TGTGCCAGCTCACCAGGTACAGGGGGCAGGGGCACTGAAGCTTTCTTT	CASSPGTGGRGTEAFF
TRBV7-7	TRBJ2-7	-	-	TGTGCTAGCAGCCGAGGGGGAAACTACGAGCAGTACTTC	CASSRGGNYEQYF
TRBV30	TRBJ1-2	-	-	TGTGCCTGGAGTATCCAGGACCGGGTCTATGGCTACACCTTC	CAWSIQDRVYGYTF
TRBV29-1	TRBJ1-1	once	TRBD1	TGCAGCGCTGGACAGGGGAACACTGAAGCTTTCTTT	CSAGQGNTEAFF
TRBV5-1	TRBJ2-2	once	TRBD2	TGCGCCAGCAGCTTGGAGCGGGGGGCCACCGGGGAGCTGTTTTTT	CASSLERGATGELFF
TRBV5-1	TRBJ1-2	-	-	TGCGCCAGCACCTTGGGTGGAAATGGCTACACCTTC	CASTLGGNGYTF
TRBV13	TRBJ2-1	many	TRBD2	TGTGCCAGCAGCCCAATAGGCGGGGGGATTGACAATGAGCAGTTCTTC	CASSPIGGGIDNEQFF
TRBV10-3	TRBJ2-1	few	TRBD2	TGTGCCATCAGTGAGCGGACTAGCGGCTCCTACAATGAGCAGTTCTTC	CAISERTSGSYNEQFF
TRBV2	TRBJ1-5	-	-	TGTGCCAGCAGTTTACAGGGTAGCAATCAGCCCCAGCATTTT	CASSLQGSNQPQHF
TRBV2	TRBJ2-5	-	-	TGTGCCAGCACCGGGGCTTGGGCGGAGACCCAGTACTTC	CASTGAWAETQYF
TRBV4-1	TRBJ1-4	few	TRBD1	TGCGCCAGCAGCCCGGGACAGGGGAGGGAAAAACTGTTTTTT	CASSPGQGREKLFF
TRBV2	TRBJ1-6	-	-	TGTGCCAGCATCTCCCTAGGGGAGAGAGGTTCACCCCTCCACTTT	CASISLGERGSPLHF
TRBV9	TRBJ2-1	-	TRBD1	TGTGCCAGCAGCGGACGACAGGGATCCTACAATGAGCAGTTCTTC	CASSGRQGSYNEQFF
TRBV6-5	TRBJ2-5	-	-	TGTGCCAGCAGTTACCGGCCCACAGGGACCCAGTACTTC	CASSYRPTGTQYF
TRBV29-1	TRBJ1-1	few	-	TGCAGCGTTGACCGACAGCGGCCGGCGTCGGACACTGAAGCTTTCTTT	CSVDRQRPASDTEAFF
TRBV29-1	TRBJ2-3	few	TRBD2	TGCAGCGTCGATAGCGGGAGCACAGATACGCAGTATTTT	CSVDSGSTDTQYF
TRBV25-1	TRBJ2-5	once	-	TGTGCCAGCATATCCCGGGACGGCCGCCTCCAAGAGACCCAGTACTTC	CASISRDGRLQETQYF
TRBV30	TRBJ1-1	-	-	TGTGCCTGGAACACATACACTGAAGCTTTCTTT	CAWNTYTEAFF
TRBV30	TRBJ2-5	-	-	TGTGCCTGCCTCGGGACCCCCCAAGAGACCCAGTACTTC	CACLGTPQETQYF
TRBV5-1	TRBJ1-4	few	TRBD1	TGCGCCAGCAGCTGGGGACAGACTAATGAAAAACTGTTTTTT	CASSWGQTNEKLFF